This T cell receptor beta chain comes out of a study of blood T cell repertoires in COVID-19. Data came from immunoSEQ multiplex PCR; TCRdb stores just in-frame clones and leaves some out. The sample consists of about 33,000 clones, 65% to 90% of them appearing once. Germline CDR1 is SGHTA and CDR2 is FQGNSA. The CDR3 sequence is 15 residues long. V was clipped by 5 bases and J by 3 bases; unmatched bases: 5. Sequenced: peripheral blood. This sequence was found in an elderly man with active COVID-19. J is TRBJ2-2 and V is TRBV7-2; TRBD2 aligns across 8 bases. The CDR3 DNA reads TGTGCCAGCAGCCAAGGACTAGCCTACACCGGGGAGCTGTTTTTT. Its translation: CASSQGLAYTGELFF.